Listed below are T cell receptor beta chains from one sample, sequenced in a study of identical twins. TCRdb fed the 5' RACE reads into MiXCR, producing one record per CDR3 protein. The sample shows approximately 190,000 distinct CDR3 sequences, 15% to 20% of them seen only once. The data were also submitted as part of a second study, on T cells expressing NK-cell markers.

Sequenced sample: CD8+ T cells sorted from blood. Source of these receptors: a woman younger than 30 in good health. Each CDR3 is given with its conserved first and last residue. Fields, in order: D gene, V gene, clone size, J gene, CDR3 protein, CDR3 DNA. D genes are given only for firm matches. Size values are once, few and many counts, or a class for expanded clones, and some rows have none.

TRBD2	TRBV11-2	few	TRBJ2-3	CASSPRSGGSTDTQYF	TGTGCCAGCAGCCCTCGTAGCGGGGGGAGCACAGATACGCAGTATTTT
.	TRBV5-6	few	TRBJ1-5	CASSFTKETWNQPQHF	TGTGCCAGCAGCTTTACAAAGGAGACGTGGAATCAGCCCCAGCATTTT
.	TRBV7-2	.	TRBJ1-6	CASRSEGGPNSPLHF	TGTGCCAGCAGAAGTGAGGGGGGGCCCAATTCACCCCTCCACTTT
TRBD2	TRBV13	.	TRBJ2-7	CASSGAERGARYEQYF	TGTGCCAGCAGCGGGGCCGAGCGGGGGGCCCGTTACGAGCAGTACTTC
TRBD2	TRBV7-9	.	TRBJ2-7	CASSTNPGTSSYEQYF	TGTGCCAGCAGCACTAACCCCGGGACTAGCTCCTACGAGCAGTACTTC
.	TRBV7-8	few	TRBJ2-1	CASSLKAQDNEQFF	TGTGCCAGCAGCCTAAAGGCACAGGACAATGAGCAGTTCTTC
.	TRBV5-1	few	TRBJ2-7	CASSFGFRYEQYF	TGCGCCAGCAGCTTTGGGTTTCGGTACGAGCAGTACTTC
.	TRBV4-3	few	TRBJ2-7	CASSQERTSPYEQYF	TGCGCCAGCAGCCAAGAACGAACATCCCCCTACGAGCAGTACTTC
TRBD2	TRBV29-1	few	TRBJ2-1	CSGLLASYNEQFF	TGCAGCGGATTACTAGCGAGCTACAATGAGCAGTTCTTC
.	TRBV20-1	.	TRBJ2-7	CSAMASTFLNYEQYF	TGCAGTGCTATGGCTAGCACCTTCCTTAACTACGAGCAGTACTTC
.	TRBV3-1	few	TRBJ2-5	CASSQEGGPVTQYF	TGTGCCAGCAGCCAAGAGGGCGGGCCCGTGACCCAGTACTTC
.	TRBV2	.	TRBJ2-5	CASRVPFGGLGETQYF	TGTGCCAGCAGAGTTCCTTTCGGGGGGCTGGGAGAGACCCAGTACTTC
.	TRBV4-3	.	TRBJ1-1	CASSRSGLAEAFF	TGCGCCAGCAGCCGGTCGGGTCTGGCTGAAGCTTTCTTT
TRBD2	TRBV29-1	.	TRBJ2-1	CSVEAGGVYPYNEQFF	TGCAGCGTTGAAGCCGGGGGGGTATACCCCTACAATGAGCAGTTCTTC
TRBD2	TRBV7-9	many	TRBJ2-7	CASSLVTSGAGEQYF	TGTGCCAGCAGCTTAGTGACTAGCGGGGCGGGCGAGCAGTACTTC
.	TRBV12-3/TRBV12-4	many	TRBJ1-1	CASSYSGPVGTEAFF	TGTGCCAGCAGTTACTCGGGACCGGTTGGGACTGAAGCTTTCTTT
.	TRBV6-5	.	TRBJ2-3	CASSYSLGSTDTQYF	TGTGCCAGCAGTTACTCTCTCGGGAGCACAGATACGCAGTATTTT
.	TRBV6-1	.	TRBJ2-7	CASRHRDYPYEQYF	TGTGCCAGCAGACACAGGGACTATCCCTACGAGCAGTACTTC
.	TRBV29-1	few	TRBJ2-7	CSVITGWAYEQYF	TGCAGCGTTATTACAGGGTGGGCCTACGAGCAGTACTTC
.	TRBV6-2/TRBV6-3	many	TRBJ2-2	CASRWGLAGELFF	TGTGCCAGCAGGTGGGGACTCGCCGGGGAGCTGTTTTTT
.	TRBV7-9	.	TRBJ2-4	CASSSVDSRNIQYF	TGTGCCAGCAGCTCAGTGGACAGTAGGAACATTCAGTACTTC
.	TRBV6-1	few	TRBJ1-5	CASSERRGYMQPQHF	TGTGCCAGCAGTGAAAGGAGGGGTTATATGCAGCCCCAGCATTTT
.	TRBV9	.	TRBJ2-7	CASSVGGYSYEQYF	TGTGCCAGCAGCGTAGGGGGCTACTCCTACGAGCAGTACTTC